Listed here are 7 T cell receptor beta chains from one sample, sequenced in a study of blood T cells in healthy people across ages. A sample-barcoded 5' primer and a J-beta primer mix were used in a second PCR of roughly 6 to 11 cycles. TCRdb ran MiXCR on the 5' RACE reads and lists one entry per CDR3 protein. Here the sample spans over 1,500,000 distinct CDR3 sequences, less than 50% being singletons. Sequencing was carried out using blood. These receptors were collected from a woman in her forties in good health.

This clonotype was picked up a small number of times. The rearrangement joins TRBV20-1 to TRBJ2-7; 13 positions match TRBD2. CDR3 length equals 16 residues. Trimming at V came to 4 bases and at J to 0 bases, leaving 6 bases not matched to a gene. Germline assignment: CDR1 DFQATT and CDR2 SNEGSKA (reference sequence). The CDR3 DNA reads TGCAGTGCTACGGGACTAGCGGGGAAGAGCTCCTACGAGCAGTACTTC. Its protein product is CSATGLAGKSSYEQYF.

The CDR3 DNA sequence: TGTGCCAGCAGCGGCCGGGACAGGGGTGAGACCCAGTACTTC. Its protein product is CASSGRDRGETQYF. This chain joins TRBV6-5 and TRBJ2-5, with 10 bases fitting TRBD1. V gave up 6 bases and J gave up 5 bases; unmatched junction bases: 6. CDR3 size: 14 residues. Germline CDR1 and CDR2: MNHEY and SVGAGI.

J is TRBJ2-7 and V is TRBV6-2 or TRBV6-3; D is unresolved. The CDR3 spans 18 residues. Germline V gives CDR1 MNHEY, CDR2 SVGEGT. V shed 0 bases and J shed 2 bases, with 20 bases lying between them. The CDR3 sequence is CASSYSKFAVSLPYEQYF. Written as DNA, the CDR3 is TGTGCCAGCAGTTACTCGAAGTTTGCTGTGAGTTTGCCCTACGAGCAGTACTTC.

This clonotype came up a few times. The chain recombines TRBV20-1 with TRBJ1-2, with unresolved D. CDR3 length: 14 residues. CDR1 is DFQATT, CDR2 SNEGSKA, per germline (reference sequence). V lost 0 bases and J 4 bases, leaving 12 bases between the germline ends. The chain's CDR3 is CSARDHSKIYGYTF. The CDR3 region has the DNA TGCAGTGCTAGAGATCACAGCAAAATCTATGGCTACACCTTC.

The gene calls are TRBV4-2 and TRBJ1-4; TRBD1 matches 10 bases. The CDR3 runs 16 residues. The V gene end was trimmed by 3 bases and the J gene end by 6 bases; junction bases not matched to a gene: 7. Germline lookup yields CDR1 LGHNA and CDR2 YNFKEQ. The CDR3 DNA reads as TGTGCCAGCAGCCAGGGACTCGGGACAGGGGATGAAAAACTGTTTTTT. Protein: CASSQGLGTGDEKLFF.

The chain recombines TRBV5-5 with TRBJ2-5, with 9 bases that match TRBD2. The V gene end was trimmed by 4 bases and the J gene end by 2 bases; junction bases not matched to a gene: 6. The germline V gene encodes CDR1 SGHKS and CDR2 YYEKEE (reference sequence). The CDR3 contains 15 residues. CDR3 nucleotides: TGTGCCAGCAGCGGGGGACTAGCAGGGCAAGAGACCCAGTACTTC. It specifies CASSGGLAGQETQYF.

This clonotype was counted between two and nine times. The rearrangement links TRBV6-5 to TRBJ2-1; possible D gene TRBD2, 6 bases. Germline V gene data show CDR1 as MNHEY and CDR2 as SVGAGI. The CDR3 is made up of 12 amino acids. Trimming removed 6 bases at V and 7 bases at J, with 10 bases between. CDR3 amino acids: CASRKRGNEQFF. DNA of the CDR3: TGTGCCAGCAGGAAACGGGGGAATGAGCAGTTCTTC.